The clone carrying this T cell receptor (beta chain) was seen at least ten times. Its cognate antigen is unknown. This sample is drawn from a study of shared clonotypes between healthy human individuals. Study observations and caveats: Donor scarcity curtailed the genetic and exposure-history diversity represented herein.

Researchers divided each subset's genomic DNA evenly across several immunoSEQ plates. Per the study methods: Junction-only sequences produced by ImmunoSEQ had no quality scores, so filtering differed. The protocol was immunoSEQ multiplex PCR, while the TCRdb copy is restricted to in-frame clones and leaves out a portion. That table furnishes V, J and clone size, whereas the DNA furnished D and trimming. The repertoire has over a million clones, around three quarters of them found once; the top ten carry more than 0.55%. Trimming removed 4 bases from V and 7 bases from J; junction bases left unmatched: 9. CDR3 size: 15 residues. CDR1 is SGHNT, CDR2 YYREEE, per germline (reference sequence).

This sequence originates from a man aged 18 to 30 in good health. Some clones in this sample may be carry-over from other donors' samples. This rearrangement joins TRBV5-4 to TRBJ2-1, with TRBD1 identical over 9 bases. Sequencing input: memory CD4+ T cells from PBMCs. As to subset: CD45RA-negative fraction. CDR3 sequence: CASSLDRGSWNEQFF. The CDR3, as DNA: TGTGCCAGCAGCCTCGACAGGGGGAGTTGGAATGAGCAGTTCTTC.